These 30 T cell receptor beta chains originate from one sample sequenced in a study of human T cells and chemical hapten exposure. One entry per CDR3 protein results from TCRdb running MiXCR on the RACE reads. Among just under 350,000 distinct CDR3 sequences, about 7% were seen once, and the ten largest hold approximately 8%. Documented time point: patch test 1, 2 weeks after DPC sensitization. Regarding treatment: therapeutic diphenylcyclopropenone sensitization with weekly scalp DPC. The specimen comprised whole blood, sampled in connection with sensitization to the hapten diphenylcyclopropenone (DPC). The source of these receptors is a woman aged 18-35 years with alopecia areata. Some clones in this sample may be carry-over from other donors' samples.

The genes are TRBV14 and TRBJ2-5; unclear D gene. CDR1 is SGHDN and CDR2 is FVKESK in the germline V gene. This CDR3 has 15 amino acids. V shed 2 bases and J shed 2 bases, with 12 bases lying between them. CDR3 sequence (DNA): TGTGCCAGCAGCCAATTCCGGCAGTATCAAGAGACCCAGTACTTC. The encoded protein is CASSQFRQYQETQYF. The full variable domain, its missing parts supplied by reference TRBV14 and TRBJ2-5, is EAGVTQFPSHSVIEKGQTVTLRCDPISGHDNLYWYRRVMGKEIKFLLHFVKESKQDESGMPNNRFLAERTGGTYSTLKVQPAELEDSGVYFCASSQFRQYQETQYFGPGTRLLVL.

The chain uses TRBV27 and TRBJ1-2; D is possibly TRBD1 (6 bases). The germline V gene has CDR1 MNHEY and CDR2 SMNVEV (reference sequence). V was cut by 0 bases and J by 5 bases, with 13 bases left in between. The CDR3 has 15 amino acids. In DNA, the CDR3 is TGTGCCAGCAGTTTATCGTTAAAGGGGGAGTATGGCTACACCTTC. Protein product: CASSLSLKGEYGYTF.

The chain carries TRBV7-9 and TRBJ1-1, with D unresolved. The V gene lost 5 bases and the J gene lost 11 bases, with 15 bases spanning the gap. The germline gives CDR1 SEHNR, CDR2 FQNEAQ (reference sequence). The CDR3 is 12 residues long. This chain's CDR3 is CASSPDKPAAFF. In DNA form, the CDR3 reads TGTGCCAGCAGCCCTGACAAGCCGGCCGCTTTCTTT.

This clonotype was recorded a few times. As DNA, the CDR3 is TGTGCCAGCTGGGGGGGATTAGCTGAAAAACTGTTTTTT. Its protein is CASWGGLAEKLFF. The chain links TRBV12-3 or TRBV12-4 to TRBJ1-4, with D perhaps TRBD1 (5 bases). The CDR3 consists of 13 residues. V was clipped by 8 bases and J by 7 bases, with 14 bases between them.

This clonotype was counted at least ten times. The chain has TRBV2 and TRBJ2-2, with 7 bases fitting TRBD1. With 8 bases clipped from V and 5 bases from J, the junction kept 11 bases outside the gene matches. Germline V gene data show CDR1 as SNHLY and CDR2 as FYNNEI. The CDR3 extends over 15 amino acids. CDR3: CASDGQVPQTGELFF. The DNA of the CDR3 is TGTGCCAGCGACGGACAGGTCCCTCAGACCGGGGAGCTGTTTTTT.

This chain joins TRBV7-9 and TRBJ1-1; tentative D call: TRBD1 (5 bases). Looked up from germline, CDR1 is SEHNR and CDR2 is FQNEAQ (reference sequence). There are 15 residues in the CDR3. Between the trimmed V and J ends, which lost 0 bases and 3 bases, there was a span of 11 bases. CDR3 coding DNA: TGTGCCAGCAGCTTAGCTTCTGGCAGGGACACTGAAGCTTTCTTT. Its translation: CASSLASGRDTEAFF.

This clonotype was found a few times. This rearrangement joins TRBV9 to TRBJ2-7; TRBD2 matches at 7 bases. V was clipped by 3 bases and J by 0 bases; unmatched bases: 6. The CDR3 covers 15 residues. Germline V gives CDR1 SGDLS, CDR2 YYNGEE. For the CDR3, the DNA is TGTGCCAGCAGCGCGGGGGGACCAATCTCCTACGAGCAGTACTTC. Translated: CASSAGGPISYEQYF.

This clonotype has a handful of counts. The gene calls are TRBV6-6 and TRBJ1-2, with D hard to call. The V end was cut by 2 bases, the J end by 4 bases, with 11 bases between. Per the germline V gene, CDR1 is MNHNY and CDR2 is SVGAGI (reference sequence). This CDR3 contains 14 residues. For the CDR3, the DNA is TGTGCCAGCAGTTACCCGGCTGAGGGCTATGGCTACACCTTC. Protein sequence: CASSYPAEGYGYTF.

This clonotype was seen a handful of times. The rearrangement uses TRBV12-3 or TRBV12-4 and TRBJ1-1, with a weak D call TRBD1 (6 bases). V was pared by 1 base and J by 6 bases, with 18 bases between. CDR3 length: 16 residues. The CDR3 DNA follows: TGTGCCAGCAGTTTAGGGACAGCAATGTTTTCTTCTGAAGCTTTCTTT. Its protein product is CASSLGTAMFSSEAFF.

This clonotype was found many times. The V and J genes are TRBV2 and TRBJ2-7; D is ambiguous. The CDR3 consists of 13 residues. The V gene's germline CDR1 is SNHLY and CDR2 FYNNEI. V gave up 3 bases and J gave up 3 bases, with 9 bases separating them. CDR3 sequence: CASSEGKYYEQYF. CDR3 bases: TGTGCCAGCAGTGAGGGCAAGTACTACGAGCAGTACTTC.

The chain couples TRBV4-1 to TRBJ2-3; D perhaps matches TRBD2 (6 bases). The CDR3 contains 23 residues. Germline CDR1 and CDR2: MGHRA and YSYEKL. With 0 bases removed from V and 1 base from J, the gap between germline ends came to 32 bases. The DNA for the CDR3 is TGCGCCAGCAGCCAAGAACCTCCCTACTTTTGGGGGGTACCTTCCCTGGGCACAGATACGCAGTATTTT. Translated: CASSQEPPYFWGVPSLGTDTQYF.

J is TRBJ2-7 and V is TRBV5-4, with D possibly matching TRBD2 (7 bases). Germline V gives CDR1 SGHNT, CDR2 YYREEE (reference sequence). The V end was cut by 6 bases, the J end by 3 bases, with 19 bases between. This CDR3 comprises 15 residues. The DNA for the CDR3 is TGTGCCAGCAAATACGGGGGGCAGGGAGACTACGAGCAGTACTTC. Protein: CASKYGGQGDYEQYF.

The chain combines TRBV11-2 with TRBJ2-4, with D perhaps matching TRBD2 (6 bases). CDR1 is SGHAT, CDR2 FQNNGV, per germline. The CDR3 is 15 amino acids. V was cut by 2 bases and J by 9 bases, with 17 bases left in between. CDR3 residues: CASSLSPRDGGIQYF. In DNA, the CDR3 is TGTGCCAGCAGCTTATCCCCCAGAGACGGGGGCATTCAGTACTTC.

V is TRBV6-5 and J is TRBJ2-7, with TRBD1 matching over 11 bases. The CDR3 covers 15 residues. V gave up 5 bases and J gave up 3 bases; unmatched junction bases: 6. Germline values: CDR1 MNHEY, CDR2 SVGAGI. This CDR3 reads CASSLRDRGFYEQYF. The CDR3 DNA follows: TGTGCCAGCAGTCTCCGGGACAGGGGGTTCTACGAGCAGTACTTC.

This clonotype was counted at least ten times. The rearrangement links TRBV5-1 to TRBJ1-3; D unclear. The V and J ends lost 0 bases and 1 base respectively, with 17 bases between them. This CDR3 region has 18 residues. Per the germline V gene, CDR1 is SGHRS and CDR2 is YFSETQ. The CDR3 is CASSLEYHQHASGNTIYF. The CDR3 nucleotides read TGCGCCAGCAGCTTGGAGTACCACCAGCATGCATCTGGAAACACCATATATTTT.

This clonotype was detected a few times. The chain carries TRBV12-5 and TRBJ2-1; 8 bases match TRBD2. CDR1 is LGHNT, CDR2 FRNRAP, per germline. The trim removed 10 bases at V and 6 bases at J, leaving 8 bases unmatched. This CDR3 has 13 residues. This CDR3 reads CATRGGPSNEQFF. CDR3 nucleotides: TGTGCTACCCGCGGGGGGCCCAGCAATGAGCAGTTCTTC. The whole variable domain, filled in from reference TRBV12-5 and TRBJ2-1, reads DARVTQTPRHKVTEMGQEVTMRCQPILGHNTVFWYRQTMMQGLELLAYFRNRAPLDDSGMPKDRFSAEMPDATLATLKIQPSEPRDSAVYFCATRGGPSNEQFFGPGTRLTVL.

This clonotype was found many times. The chain uses TRBV3-1 and TRBJ2-2, with D maybe TRBD1 (5 bases). The CDR3 consists of 13 residues. Looked up from germline, CDR1 is LGHDT and CDR2 is YNNKEL (reference sequence). V lost 6 bases and J 4 bases, leaving 9 bases between the germline ends. The CDR3 region is CASSQGPTGELFF. CDR3 DNA: TGTGCCAGCAGTCAGGGCCCCACCGGGGAGCTGTTTTTT.

In this sample, this clonotype turned up many times. J is TRBJ2-1 and V is TRBV6-1, with TRBD2 matching over 8 bases. The ends lost 8 bases at V and 4 bases at J; junction bases unmatched: 16. The CDR3 totals 17 residues. Germline loops: CDR1 MNHNS, CDR2 SASEGT. The CDR3 reads CASFLVGAGGLYNEQFF. As DNA, the CDR3 is TGTGCCAGCTTCCTCGTTGGTGCGGGGGGCCTTTACAATGAGCAGTTCTTC.

This clonotype was recorded many times. The chain carries TRBV4-2 and TRBJ1-1; unclear D gene. This CDR3 region has 14 residues. Deletions cut 1 base from V and 1 base from J, with 7 bases between. Looked up from germline, CDR1 is LGHNA and CDR2 is YNFKEQ. The CDR3 sequence is CASSQGDSNTEAFF. The CDR3, as DNA: TGTGCCAGCAGCCAAGGGGATTCGAACACTGAAGCTTTCTTT.

This clonotype came up a few times. The chain employs TRBV18 and TRBJ2-6; D gene ambiguous. Deletions cut 6 bases from V and 0 bases from J, with 9 bases between. The CDR3 runs 15 residues. The germline V gene has CDR1 KGHSH and CDR2 LQKENI. The CDR3 nucleotides read TGTGCCAGCTCGCCAAGTAGCTCTGGGGCCAACGTCCTGACTTTC. Protein sequence: CASSPSSSGANVLTF.

This clonotype was picked up a small number of times. The chain has TRBV6-5 and TRBJ1-1; D unresolved. Germline values: CDR1 MNHEY, CDR2 SVGAGI. This CDR3 contains 11 residues. V was pared by 6 bases and J by 6 bases, with 8 bases between. The CDR3 bases are TGTGCCAGCAGACGGATAGCTGAAGCTTTCTTT. This encodes CASRRIAEAFF.

The V and J genes are TRBV7-2 and TRBJ2-3; no reliable D call. The CDR3 has 13 residues. V lost 2 bases to trimming and J lost 6 bases, with 9 bases between them. Germline lookup yields CDR1 SGHTA and CDR2 FQGNSA. CDR3 region: CASSLPLADTQYF. The CDR3 nucleotides are TGTGCCAGCAGCTTACCTCTCGCGGATACGCAGTATTTT.

The chain has TRBV20-1 and TRBJ2-4; D gene ambiguous. There are 13 residues in the CDR3. With 1 base removed from V and 8 bases from J, the gap between germline ends came to 12 bases. The germline V gene encodes CDR1 DFQATT and CDR2 SNEGSKA (reference sequence). The CDR3, as DNA: TGCAGTGCTAGAGGCACGGTTCGTTACATTCAGTACTTC. It codes for CSARGTVRYIQYF.

This clonotype was seen only a few times. The J gene is TRBJ1-1, the V gene TRBV5-1; D is ambiguous. V was clipped by 5 bases and J by 1 base, with 12 bases between them. Germline V gene lookup returns CDR1 SGHRS and CDR2 YFSETQ. This CDR3 contains 14 residues. This chain's CDR3 is CASSLRLGNTEAFF. The DNA for the CDR3 is TGCGCCAGCAGTCTTCGACTGGGGAACACTGAAGCTTTCTTT.

The gene calls are TRBV20-1 and TRBJ2-3; D uncertain. This CDR3 is built from 13 residues. Germline CDR1 is DFQATT and CDR2 is SNEGSKA (reference sequence). The V and J ends lost 6 bases and 1 base respectively, with 11 bases between them. This CDR3 is CSAPFEGTDTQYF. The CDR3 coding sequence is TGCAGTGCACCTTTTGAGGGCACAGATACGCAGTATTTT.

This clonotype occurred many times. This chain links TRBV6-5 with TRBJ2-3; D gene unclear. Germline CDR1 and CDR2: MNHEY and SVGAGI. This CDR3 contains 11 residues. V was trimmed by 4 bases and J by 4 bases, leaving 3 bases between them. DNA of the CDR3: TGTGCCAGCAGTTGGGCAGATACGCAGTATTTT. Amino acid sequence: CASSWADTQYF.

The table lists this clonotype with many counts. The chain employs TRBV4-3 and TRBJ2-3; D is perhaps TRBD1 (5 bases). V lost 1 base to trimming and J lost 4 bases, with 9 bases between them. CDR1 and CDR2 (germline): LGHNA, YSLEER. The CDR3 spans 14 residues. The DNA for the CDR3 is TGCGCCAGCAGCCAAGCCCCAGGGCCAGATACGCAGTATTTT. It encodes CASSQAPGPDTQYF.

In this sample, this clonotype turned up a few times. This sequence joins TRBV5-1 and TRBJ2-5; TRBD1 aligns across 8 bases. J lost 4 bases, V lost 3 bases, and 2 bases had no gene match. CDR1 is SGHRS, CDR2 YFSETQ, per germline. The CDR3 consists of 13 residues. Here the CDR3 reads CASSSDRAETQYF. The DNA of the CDR3 is TGCGCCAGCAGCTCGGACAGGGCAGAGACCCAGTACTTC.

The chain uses TRBV9 and TRBJ2-2, with D maybe TRBD1 (6 bases). CDR3 size: 15 residues. Germline CDR1 SGDLS, CDR2 YYNGEE. Trimming cost V 0 bases and J 4 bases, with 10 bases left between them. The CDR3 DNA reads TGTGCCAGCAGCGTAGGACAGGCCCGCACCGGGGAGCTGTTTTTT. It codes for CASSVGQARTGELFF.

This clonotype was counted only a few times. The chain is built from TRBV28 and TRBJ1-1; tentatively, D is TRBD1 (6 bases). CDR3 length: 15 residues. Between the trimmed V and J ends, which lost 2 bases and 5 bases, there was a span of 15 bases. CDR1 and CDR2 from the germline V gene are MDHEN and SYDVKM. CDR3 sequence reads: CASSLATHRETEAFF. CDR3 sequence (DNA): TGTGCCAGCAGTTTAGCCACACACAGGGAGACTGAAGCTTTCTTT. The full variable domain, with the rest looked up from reference TRBV28 and TRBJ1-1, is DVKVTQSSRYLVKRTGEKVFLECVQDMDHENMFWYRQDPGLGLRLIYFSYDVKMKEKGDIPEGYSVSREKKERFSLILESASTNQTSMYLCASSLATHRETEAFFGQGTRLTVV.